The rows below give T cell receptor beta chains drawn from one sample of a study of cytomegalovirus exposure and HLA in healthy donors. Only in-frame clones appear in the TCRdb table, and some are missing; sequencing was by immunoSEQ multiplex PCR. The sample lists approximately 100,000 clones; 70% to 80% were seen once. The sequenced sample was PBMCs. The receptors come from a man in his late teens or twenties in good health and CMV-seropositive. CDR3s include the opening cysteine and the closing phenylalanine or tryptophan. The D gene is left open where the match is weak. Some rows mark clone size as missing; the rest say once, few, many or name a class of expanded clone.

TRBV6-5,.,.,TRBJ1-6,CASSQGNSPLHF,TGTGCCAGCAGTCAGGGTAATTCACCCCTCCACTTT
TRBV21-1,.,.,TRBJ1-6,CASSSPPGRYNSPLHF,TGTGCCAGCAGCTCCCCCCCAGGGCGCTATAATTCACCCCTCCACTTT
TRBV30,TRBD1,.,TRBJ1-5,CAWKQGGDQPQHF,TGTGCCTGGAAACAGGGGGGCGATCAGCCCCAGCATTTT
TRBV5-4,TRBD2,.,TRBJ2-7,CASGDGGAPYEQYF,TGTGCCAGCGGGGACGGGGGGGCTCCCTACGAGCAGTACTTC
TRBV5-1,.,.,TRBJ2-3,CASKGGTDTQYF,TGCGCCAGCAAAGGCGGAACAGATACGCAGTATTTT
TRBV5-6,.,.,TRBJ2-7,CASSLVFSGKYEQYF,TGTGCCAGCAGCTTGGTCTTCTCAGGGAAATATGAGCAGTACTTC
TRBV5-1,TRBD2,.,TRBJ2-1,CASSLEGLSYNEQFF,TGCGCCAGCAGCTTGGAGGGACTAAGTTACAATGAGCAGTTCTTC
TRBV20-1,.,.,TRBJ2-7,CSARDRWQYF,TGCAGTGCTAGAGACCGTTGGCAGTACTTC
TRBV7-2,TRBD2,.,TRBJ2-3,CASSLANGGAGYTQYF,TGTGCCAGCAGCTTAGCGAACGGGGGGGCAGGGTATACGCAGTATTTT
TRBV30,TRBD1,.,TRBJ1-2,CAWSTLLGQGARIYYGYTF,TGTGCCTGGAGTACACTTCTCGGACAGGGGGCGCGTATCTACTATGGCTACACCTTC
TRBV14,.,.,TRBJ2-1,CASSGSPFRSYNEQFF,TGTGCCAGCAGCGGGAGCCCGTTTCGGTCCTACAATGAGCAGTTCTTC
TRBV25-1,.,.,TRBJ1-1,CASSSGQHPHEAFF,TGTGCCAGCAGCTCCGGACAGCACCCTCATGAGGCTTTCTTT
TRBV7-9,.,.,TRBJ1-2,CASSSPGGTSYGYTF,TGTGCCAGCAGCTCCCCCGGTGGGACTTCGTATGGCTACACCTTC
TRBV27,TRBD1,few,TRBJ2-7,CASSPGQGAVEQYF,TGTGCCAGCAGTCCCGGACAGGGGGCGGTCGAGCAGTACTTC
TRBV7-2,.,.,TRBJ2-3,CASSLINTGPDTQYF,TGTGCCAGCAGCTTAATCAACACAGGGCCAGATACGCAGTATTTT
TRBV4-1,TRBD2,.,TRBJ2-7,CASSQEAFRGLAGTYEQYF,TGCGCCAGCAGCCAAGAAGCTTTTAGGGGACTAGCGGGAACCTACGAGCAGTACTTC
TRBV6-5,.,.,TRBJ2-3,CASSHRGTEADTQYF,TGTGCCAGCAGTCACCGGGGGACAGAGGCAGATACGCAGTATTTT
TRBV18,TRBD1,few,TRBJ2-1,CASSPDRGGSYNEQFF,TGTGCCAGCTCACCAGACAGGGGCGGCTCCTACAATGAGCAGTTCTTC
TRBV5-1,TRBD1,.,TRBJ2-7,CASSWTGWEQYF,TGCGCCAGCAGCTGGACAGGGTGGGAGCAGTACTTC
TRBV9,TRBD2,.,TRBJ2-7,CASSPQGTSDYEQYF,TGTGCCAGCAGCCCACAAGGGACTAGCGACTACGAGCAGTACTTC
TRBV5-1,TRBD2,.,TRBJ2-3,CASSFSGGDTDTQYF,TGCGCCAGCAGCTTTAGCGGGGGGGACACAGATACGCAGTATTTT
TRBV7-6,TRBD2,.,TRBJ2-7,CASSPGSGGEQYF,TGTGCCAGCAGCCCCGGTAGCGGGGGCGAGCAGTACTTC